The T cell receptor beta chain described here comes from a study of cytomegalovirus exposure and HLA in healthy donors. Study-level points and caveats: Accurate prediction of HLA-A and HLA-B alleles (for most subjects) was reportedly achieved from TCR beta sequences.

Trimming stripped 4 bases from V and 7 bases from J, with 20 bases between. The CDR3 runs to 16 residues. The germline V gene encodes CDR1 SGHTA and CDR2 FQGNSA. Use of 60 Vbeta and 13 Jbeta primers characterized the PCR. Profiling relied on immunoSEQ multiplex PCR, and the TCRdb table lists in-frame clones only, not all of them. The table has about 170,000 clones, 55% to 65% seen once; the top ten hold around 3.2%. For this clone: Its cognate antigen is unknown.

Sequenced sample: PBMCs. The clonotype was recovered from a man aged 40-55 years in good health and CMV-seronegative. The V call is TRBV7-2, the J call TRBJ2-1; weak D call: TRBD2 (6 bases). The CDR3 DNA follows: TGTGCCAGCAGCTCCTCGGCGGGAATGGGATGGAATGAGCAGTTCTTC. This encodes CASSSSAGMGWNEQFF.